The rows below give T cell receptor beta chains drawn from one sample of a study of identical twins. TCRdb passed the 5' RACE reads through MiXCR, listing each CDR3 protein once. Of more than 650,000 distinct CDR3 sequences in the sample, 6% to 6.5% are singletons; the top ten hold 1.5% to 2%. The sequencing input was naive T cells sorted from blood. All receptors come from a young man in good health. CDR3s include the opening cysteine and the closing phenylalanine or tryptophan. D genes are given only for firm matches. Clone size appears in some rows only: once, few, many, or a class for an expanded clone.

TRBJ2-7 TRBD2 TRBV3-1 NA CASSQVRTSLNEQYF TGTGCCAGCAGCCAAGTTCGGACTAGTTTGAACGAGCAGTACTTC
TRBJ2-5 NA TRBV21-1 few CASSKARRGGRLETQYF TGTGCCAGCAGCAAAGCTCGAAGGGGAGGGCGGTTGGAGACCCAGTACTTC
TRBJ2-1 TRBD2 TRBV7-2 many CATRLAGYNEQFF TGTGCCACCAGACTAGCGGGGTACAATGAGCAGTTCTTC
TRBJ2-7 NA TRBV10-3 many CAISDLSNSKYEQYF TGTGCCATCAGTGACCTGTCGAACAGTAAATACGAGCAGTACTTC
TRBJ2-1 NA TRBV30 once CAGKQQLNEQFF TGTGCCGGGAAACAGCAACTGAATGAGCAGTTCTTC
TRBJ2-3 NA TRBV27 few CASSFYEGGTDTQYF TGTGCCAGCAGTTTTTACGAAGGTGGCACAGATACGCAGTATTTT
TRBJ2-1 NA TRBV20-1 few CSARDHTVYEQFF TGCAGTGCTAGAGATCATACTGTCTATGAGCAGTTCTTC
TRBJ1-5 NA TRBV7-3 NA CASSLLAHQPQHF TGTGCCAGCAGCTTATTAGCCCATCAGCCCCAGCATTTT
TRBJ2-2 NA TRBV9 many CASSVASGNTGELFF TGTGCCAGCAGCGTAGCCAGCGGGAACACCGGGGAGCTGTTTTTT
TRBJ2-3 NA TRBV5-1 many CASGLEAGTDTQYF TGCGCCAGCGGTCTTGAGGCTGGCACAGATACGCAGTATTTT
TRBJ2-5 NA TRBV18 many CASNTATQETQYF TGTGCCAGCAACACAGCTACACAAGAGACCCAGTACTTC
TRBJ2-1 TRBD1 TRBV10-3 many CAIRTGGENEQFF TGTGCCATCAGAACAGGGGGCGAGAATGAGCAGTTCTTC
TRBJ2-5 NA TRBV15 NA CATSSRGGETQYF TGTGCCACCAGCTCCCGAGGCGGTGAGACCCAGTACTTC
TRBJ2-2 TRBD2 TRBV6-2/TRBV6-3 NA CASSPLAGGRTGELFF TGTGCCAGCAGTCCGTTAGCGGGAGGCCGCACCGGGGAGCTGTTTTTT
TRBJ2-5 NA TRBV9 many CASSVLSGSETQYF TGTGCCAGCAGCGTTCTCAGTGGGTCGGAGACCCAGTACTTC
TRBJ2-2 NA TRBV20-1 many CSARDTGKFPGELFF TGCAGTGCTAGAGATACAGGGAAGTTCCCCGGGGAGCTGTTTTTT
TRBJ1-2 TRBD1 TRBV24-1 many CATSDPTGGGYTF TGTGCCACCAGTGACCCGACAGGGGGAGGCTACACCTTC
TRBJ2-5 TRBD2 TRBV14 few CASSLTSGDLTQYF TGTGCCAGCAGCCTTACTAGCGGGGATTTGACCCAGTACTTC
TRBJ1-5 NA TRBV12-3/TRBV12-4 many CASSPGKTSNQPQHF TGTGCCAGCAGTCCCGGAAAAACTAGCAATCAGCCCCAGCATTTT
TRBJ2-5 TRBD1 TRBV6-1 many CASRSTGAGLRETQYF TGTGCCAGCAGATCTACAGGGGCAGGGCTTAGGGAGACCCAGTACTTC
TRBJ2-5 TRBD1 TRBV5-1 NA CASSWGTGQETQYF TGCGCCAGCAGCTGGGGGACAGGGCAAGAGACCCAGTACTTC
TRBJ1-5 TRBD1 TRBV25-1 many CATPGQGNQPQHF TGTGCCACCCCGGGACAGGGCAATCAGCCCCAGCATTTT
TRBJ1-2 NA TRBV27 many CASRLNYGGYTF TGTGCCAGCAGACTTAATTATGGGGGCTACACCTTC
TRBJ2-7 NA TRBV20-1 many CSASGISYEQYF TGCAGTGCTAGCGGGATCTCCTACGAGCAGTACTTC
TRBJ1-4 NA TRBV21-1 many CASSKGQVTEKLFF TGTGCCAGCAGCAAAGGACAGGTTACGGAAAAACTGTTTTTT
TRBJ1-2 NA TRBV27 NA CASSPLTGNYGYTF TGTGCCAGCAGTCCGTTGACAGGAAACTATGGCTACACCTTC
TRBJ2-2 TRBD2 TRBV7-2 few CASSTSGTLTGELFF TGTGCCAGCAGCACTAGCGGGACTTTAACCGGGGAGCTGTTTTTT
TRBJ1-1 NA TRBV7-9 NA CASRGGSLGAEAFF TGTGCCAGTAGGGGTGGGTCCTTGGGCGCTGAAGCTTTCTTT
TRBJ2-1 NA TRBV4-3 many CASSQGLGEGGEQFF TGCGCCAGCAGCCAAGGACTAGGAGAGGGCGGTGAGCAGTTCTTC
TRBJ2-1 NA TRBV2 few CASSDGVGPVEQFF TGTGCCAGCAGTGATGGAGTGGGACCCGTTGAGCAGTTCTTC
TRBJ2-1 TRBD2 TRBV14 few CASSQDDASGTFYNEQFF TGTGCCAGCAGCCAAGACGATGCTAGCGGGACTTTCTACAATGAGCAGTTCTTC
TRBJ2-1 NA TRBV27 NA CASSSRGARYNEQFF TGTGCCAGCAGTTCCAGGGGGGCCCGATACAATGAGCAGTTCTTC
TRBJ2-4 TRBD1 TRBV7-9 few CASSRQGAIQYF TGTGCCAGCAGCCGACAGGGTGCCATTCAGTACTTC
TRBJ1-2 NA TRBV6-5 many CASSYPWSGPSYGYTF TGTGCCAGCAGTTATCCATGGTCGGGACCGTCCTATGGCTACACCTTC
TRBJ2-3 TRBD2 TRBV19 NA CASSMGLAGVDTQYF TGTGCCAGTAGTATGGGACTAGCGGGAGTCGATACGCAGTATTTT
TRBJ2-7 NA TRBV7-2 NA CASSPDRVAYEQYF TGTGCCAGCAGCCCGGACAGAGTCGCCTACGAGCAGTACTTC
TRBJ1-6 TRBD1 TRBV20-1 many CSAPSTGYNSPLHF TGCAGTGCTCCGTCGACAGGGTACAATTCACCCCTCCACTTT
TRBJ1-2 TRBD1 TRBV12-3/TRBV12-4 many CASKGTGNYGYTF TGTGCCAGCAAGGGGACAGGGAACTATGGCTACACCTTC
TRBJ1-1 NA TRBV5-1 many CASSGGDRTTEAFF TGCGCCAGCAGCGGGGGGGACCGCACCACTGAAGCTTTCTTT
TRBJ2-1 TRBD2 TRBV5-1 NA CASSWRTSGRFNNEQFF TGCGCCAGCAGCTGGAGGACTAGCGGGAGGTTTAACAATGAGCAGTTCTTC
TRBJ2-2 TRBD1 TRBV4-3 NA CASSQDFRQGKTGELFF TGCGCCAGCAGCCAAGATTTCCGACAGGGAAAGACCGGGGAGCTGTTTTTT
TRBJ2-1 NA TRBV20-1 many CSAREPSAYYNEQFF TGCAGTGCTAGGGAACCTAGCGCATACTACAATGAGCAGTTCTTC
TRBJ1-1 NA TRBV2 many CASSEDRTASAEAFF TGTGCCAGCAGTGAAGATCGGACAGCCAGTGCTGAAGCTTTCTTT
TRBJ2-2 NA TRBV5-1 many CASSLYSGELFF TGCGCCAGCAGCTTATATTCCGGGGAGCTGTTTTTT
TRBJ1-2 NA TRBV20-1 many CSARDPTENYGYTF TGCAGTGCTAGGGACCCGACAGAGAACTATGGCTACACCTTC
TRBJ2-1 NA TRBV11-2 many CASRQGSGWGYNEQFF TGTGCCAGCAGGCAGGGATCCGGGTGGGGATACAATGAGCAGTTCTTC